The clone carrying this T cell receptor (beta chain) occurred many times. The antigen remains undetermined. This specimen comes from a study of response to subunit inactivated influenza vaccine. Notes on the study in general: Authors proposed each seasonal influenza vaccination draws in few new T cells.

The CDR3 extends over 19 amino acids. The germline CDR1 and CDR2 sequences are SGHAT and FQDESV (reference sequence). Deletions cut 4 bases from V and 4 bases from J, with 29 bases between. TCRdb independently ran MiXCR on the RT-PCR reads; one entry per CDR3 protein. Here the sample spans hundreds of thousands of distinct CDR3 sequences, 15% to 20% being singletons. The TCR originated in a man aged 45-65 years who received an inactivated influenza vaccine. The sequences come from PBMCs from blood, collected about 5 days after vaccination. The rearrangement links TRBV11-1 to TRBJ2-7; TRBD1 is a possible D gene (5 bases). The CDR3 loop is CASSSSDIVWNLGIYEQYF. CDR3 bases: TGTGCCAGCAGCTCCTCGGACATCGTGTGGAACCTCGGAATTTACGAGCAGTACTTC. The full variable domain, rest sourced from reference TRBV11-1 and TRBJ2-7, is EAEVAQSPRYKITEKSQAVAFWCDPISGHATLYWYRQILGQGPELLVQFQDESVVDDSQLPKDRFSAERLKGVDSTLKIQPAELGDSAMYLCASSSSDIVWNLGIYEQYFGPGTRLTVT.